The 25 T cell receptor beta chains reported below all come from one sample, sequenced in a study of T cells in Graves' hyperthyroidism and ophthalmopathy. TCR beta CDR3 sequences were amplified from RNA transcripts. TCR CDR3 regions were first amplified by RT-PCR with HTBI primers. TCRdb redid the calling of the multiplex PCR reads with MiXCR, one entry per CDR3 protein. The top ten clones hold less than 85% of a sample with around 400,000 distinct CDR3 sequences, roughly 25% of them seen once. Material for sequencing was blood. The receptors derive from a man aged 50-59 years with Graves' hyperthyroidism.

This clonotype was seen more than once but under ten times. This chain links TRBV25-1 with TRBJ2-3; D remains unclear. CDR1 MGHDK and CDR2 SYGVNS come from the germline V gene. This CDR3 comprises 14 residues. The V and J ends lost 2 bases and 4 bases respectively, with 10 bases between them. CDR3 sequence (DNA): TGTGCCAGCAGTGAACACGGTAGGGCAGATACGCAGTATTTT. Protein product: CASSEHGRADTQYF.

The chain links TRBV20-1 to TRBJ1-5, with D possibly being TRBD1 (5 bases). Germline V gene data show CDR1 as DFQATT and CDR2 as SNEGSKA (reference sequence). V gave up 6 bases and J gave up 4 bases, with 13 bases separating them. The CDR3 sequence is 13 residues long. CDR3 region: CSASGTSNQPQHF. DNA of the CDR3: TGCAGTGCGTCCGGGACCTCTAATCAGCCCCAGCATTTT.

Ten or more counts support this clonotype. The chain uses TRBV2 and TRBJ2-1; perhaps TRBD2 as D (5 bases). The V and J ends lost 7 bases and 6 bases respectively, with 7 bases between them. Germline V gene lookup returns CDR1 SNHLY and CDR2 FYNNEI. The CDR3 loop spans 11 amino acids. Written as DNA, the CDR3 is TGTGCCAGCACCGAGGGCAATGAGCAGTTCTTC. Protein sequence: CASTEGNEQFF.

In this sample, this clonotype turned up many times. This chain connects TRBV6-1 to TRBJ2-5, with TRBD2 identical over 11 bases. The CDR3 spans 14 residues. After removal of 4 bases from V and 4 bases from J, the junction contained 2 bases not matched to a gene. Germline loops: CDR1 MNHNS, CDR2 SASEGT. The CDR3 region has the DNA TGTGCCAGCAGTGCCGGACTAGCGGGAGAGACCCAGTACTTC. It translates to CASSAGLAGETQYF.

For this clonotype: It may be a read error: a sequence one base away is much more abundant. The missing conserved phenylalanine or tryptophan at the end of this CDR3 makes a read error likely. The rearrangement links TRBV28 to TRBJ2-3, with D unclear. Between the trimmed V and J ends, which lost 7 bases and 0 bases, there was a span of 11 bases. The CDR3 spans 14 residues. Germline loops: CDR1 MDHEN, CDR2 SYDVKM. The CDR3 nucleotides are TGTGCCAGCACCATCCAAGGTAGCACAGATACGCAGTATCTT. Translating gives CASTIQGSTDTQYL.

The chain employs TRBV2 and TRBJ1-1; 11 bases are shared with TRBD1. The germline gives CDR1 SNHLY, CDR2 FYNNEI. This CDR3 is 14 amino acids long. J lost 0 bases, V lost 6 bases, and 0 bases had no gene match. CDR3 residues: CASRDRGLNTEAFF. The CDR3 nucleotides are TGTGCCAGCAGGGACAGGGGGCTGAACACTGAAGCTTTCTTT. Drawing the rest from reference TRBV2 and TRBJ1-1, the complete variable domain is EPEVTQTPSHQVTQMGQEVILRCVPISNHLYFYWYRQILGQKVEFLVSFYNNEISEKSEIFDDQFSVERPDGSNFTLKIRSTKLEDSAMYFCASRDRGLNTEAFFGQGTRLTVV.

The CDR3 region has the DNA TGTGCCAGCAGCCAAGAAATCGGGACAGACTATGGCTACACCTTC. It yields the protein CASSQEIGTDYGYTF. The gene calls are TRBV3-1 and TRBJ1-2; 7 bases map to TRBD1. This CDR3 region has 15 residues. Per germline, CDR1 LGHDT and CDR2 YNNKEL (reference sequence). Trimming cost V 0 bases and J 3 bases; bases outside gene matches: 4.

The V and J genes are TRBV29-1 and TRBJ2-6; the match to TRBD1 covers 7 bases. Germline lookup yields CDR1 SQVTM and CDR2 ANQGSEA. The CDR3 extends over 17 amino acids. V shed 6 bases, J shed 0 bases, and the junction held 11 bases outside the gene matches. CDR3: CSVYWDRASSGANVLTF. CDR3 in DNA: TGCAGCGTCTACTGGGACAGAGCAAGCTCTGGGGCCAACGTCCTGACTTTC.

This clonotype was seen at least ten times. V usage is TRBV7-6 and J usage is TRBJ2-7; weak D call: TRBD2 (6 bases). In germline, CDR1 is SGHVS, CDR2 FNYEAQ. The CDR3 has 14 amino acids. With 3 bases removed from V and 5 bases from J, the gap between germline ends came to 14 bases. For the CDR3, the DNA is TGTGCCAGCAGCTTGGGGGGTGGTACCCACGAGCAGTACTTC. Translation gives CASSLGGGTHEQYF. The whole variable domain, remainder taken from reference TRBV7-6 and TRBJ2-7, is GAGVSQSPRYKVTKRGQDVALRCDPISGHVSLYWYRQALGQGPEFLTYFNYEAQQDKSGLPNDRFSAERPEGSISTLTIQRTEQRDSAMYRCASSLGGGTHEQYFGPGTRLTVT.

V usage is TRBV7-3 and J usage is TRBJ2-2; TRBD2 matches at 8 bases. Trimming at V came to 4 bases and at J to 6 bases, leaving 4 bases not matched to a gene. Germline CDR1 is SGHTA and CDR2 is FQGTGA. This CDR3 contains 14 residues. CDR3 loop: CASSWAGGAGELFF. The DNA of the CDR3 is TGTGCCAGCAGCTGGGCGGGAGGCGCCGGGGAGCTGTTTTTT.

This clonotype has more than one count but fewer than ten. V gene TRBV6-6 combines with J gene TRBJ2-1; D not resolved. Trimming left V 0 bases short and J 9 bases short, with 15 bases between. CDR1 and CDR2 (germline): MNHNY, SVGAGI (reference sequence). CDR3 size: 15 residues. This chain's CDR3 is CASSYSGVSMAEQFF. DNA of the CDR3: TGTGCCAGCAGTTACTCCGGTGTTTCTATGGCTGAGCAGTTCTTC.

Comments on this clonotype: An end of the junction does not agree with germline; a read error may underlie this. The V gene is TRBV7-2, the J gene TRBJ1-5; no clear D. Germline CDR1 is SGHTA and CDR2 is FQGNSA. The CDR3 totals 15 residues. CDR3 residues: CASSLDQAPNQPRHF. The CDR3 DNA reads as TGTGCCAGCAGCTTAGATCAGGCCCCCAATCAGCCCCGGCATTTT.

On this clonotype itself: It is likely a read error, because the conserved phenylalanine at the end of the CDR3 is missing. The V gene is TRBV5-1, the J gene TRBJ2-5; TRBD2 aligns across 8 bases. Germline trimming cut 0 bases from V and 1 base from J; bases unmatched to any gene: 2. This CDR3 is built from 15 residues. Germline V gene lookup returns CDR1 SGHRS and CDR2 YFSETQ. DNA of the CDR3: TGCGCCAGCAGCTTGGACGGGAGGGCCCAAGAGACCCAGTACTCC. Protein: CASSLDGRAQETQYS.

The J gene is TRBJ2-2, the V gene TRBV27, with D perhaps being TRBD1 or TRBD2 (5 bases each). V gave up 4 bases and J gave up 7 bases, with 16 bases separating them. There are 15 residues in the CDR3. Per the germline V gene, CDR1 is MNHEY and CDR2 is SMNVEV (reference sequence). The CDR3 DNA follows: TGTGCCAGCAGTTCATACTCCGAGGGGTTCGGGGAGCTGTTTTTT. Protein product: CASSSYSEGFGELFF.

The chain has TRBV5-6 and TRBJ2-2; no definite D call. The CDR3 has 13 amino acids. Trimming removed 3 bases at V and 3 bases at J, with 6 bases between. Looked up from germline, CDR1 is SGHDT and CDR2 is YYEEEE. CDR3 nucleotides: TGTGCCAGCAGCTCCCTTTACACCGGGGAGCTGTTTTTT. As protein: CASSSLYTGELFF.

The chain uses TRBV19 and TRBJ2-6, with no clear D. Germline lookup yields CDR1 LNHDA and CDR2 SQIVND (reference sequence). Between the trimmed V and J ends, which lost 1 base and 2 bases, there was a span of 6 bases. The length of the CDR3 is 15 residues. The CDR3 region is CASSIVPAGANVLTF. The CDR3 DNA reads TGTGCCAGTAGTATAGTGCCAGCTGGGGCCAACGTCCTGACTTTC.

This clonotype was observed a few times. The chain is built from TRBV10-3 and TRBJ2-3; the D gene is possibly TRBD2 (5 bases). Germline CDR1 ENHRY, CDR2 SYGVKD. The CDR3 consists of 14 residues. The ends were cut back, 3 bases at V and 4 bases at J, with 11 bases in the middle. The CDR3 spells CAISDSLEADTQYF. The CDR3 DNA follows: TGTGCCATCAGTGATAGTTTGGAGGCAGATACGCAGTATTTT.

The V gene is TRBV24-1, the J gene TRBJ2-1; D remains unclear. V dropped 4 bases and J dropped 10 bases, with 25 bases sitting between them. This CDR3 spans 17 amino acids. Looked up from germline, CDR1 is KGHDR and CDR2 is SFDVKD. The CDR3 reads CATSDPIRPGWAGEQFF. The DNA of the CDR3 is TGTGCCACCAGTGACCCCATTCGCCCAGGATGGGCCGGCGAGCAGTTCTTC.

Only a few counts were recorded for this clonotype. V gene TRBV7-9 combines with J gene TRBJ2-5; D possibly corresponds to TRBD1 (6 bases). CDR1 and CDR2 (germline): SEHNR, FQNEAQ (reference sequence). This CDR3 has 13 amino acids. The germline V and J ends were trimmed by 5 bases and 4 bases, with 11 bases remaining between them. CDR3 loop: CASSQDSVETQYF. DNA of the CDR3: TGTGCCAGCAGCCAGGACAGTGTAGAGACCCAGTACTTC.

This clonotype was counted ten times or more. This chain joins TRBV5-1 and TRBJ1-2; D possibly corresponds to TRBD1 (6 bases). The CDR3 runs 13 residues. Germline values: CDR1 SGHRS, CDR2 YFSETQ. The V and J ends lost 8 bases and 2 bases respectively, with 13 bases between them. In nucleotides, the CDR3 is TGCGCCAGTGCCCTCACAGGGAACTATGGCTACACCTTC. Translated, it gives CASALTGNYGYTF.

This clonotype was counted between two and nine times. J is TRBJ2-1 and V is TRBV30; TRBD2 agrees at 7 bases. Germline V lookup: CDR1 GTSNPN, CDR2 SVGIG (reference sequence). The V segment lost 4 bases and the J segment 4 bases; nucleotides outside the gene matches: 7. This CDR3 has 14 residues. The CDR3 nucleotides read TGTGCCTGGACAGCTAGCGGTGAATACAATGAGCAGTTCTTC. This encodes CAWTASGEYNEQFF.

Many counts were recorded for this clonotype. The chain joins TRBV6-5 to TRBJ1-1; D call uncertain. This CDR3 comprises 12 residues. The V end was cut by 2 bases, the J end by 6 bases, with 7 bases between. Per the germline V gene, CDR1 is MNHEY and CDR2 is SVGAGI. The CDR3 here is CASSYPGPEAFF. Written as DNA, the CDR3 is TGTGCCAGCAGTTACCCCGGGCCTGAAGCTTTCTTT.

Only a few counts were recorded for this clonotype. The chain joins TRBV18 to TRBJ2-5, with D tentatively TRBD1 or TRBD2 (5 bases each). CDR3 length: 13 amino acids. The germline CDR1 and CDR2 sequences are KGHSH and LQKENI. V was cut by 4 bases and J by 2 bases, with 8 bases left in between. Here the CDR3 reads CASSRGMQETQYF. CDR3 coding DNA: TGTGCCAGCTCACGGGGGATGCAAGAGACCCAGTACTTC.

Ten or more counts support this clonotype. J is TRBJ2-3 and V is TRBV2, with 11 bases aligning to TRBD1. This CDR3 is built from 15 residues. Per germline, CDR1 SNHLY and CDR2 FYNNEI. The V and J ends lost 5 bases and 3 bases, in that order; junction bases with no gene match: 4. The CDR3 is CASSQDRGQTDTQYF. The CDR3 coding sequence is TGTGCCAGCAGTCAGGACAGGGGGCAGACAGATACGCAGTATTTT.

This chain links TRBV19 with TRBJ1-5, with D unclear. Trimming stripped 4 bases from V and 5 bases from J, with 9 bases between. The germline V gene has CDR1 LNHDA and CDR2 SQIVND (reference sequence). The CDR3 extends over 13 amino acids. This CDR3 reads CASSREWDQPQHF. The CDR3 DNA follows: TGTGCCAGTAGTAGGGAGTGGGATCAGCCCCAGCATTTT.